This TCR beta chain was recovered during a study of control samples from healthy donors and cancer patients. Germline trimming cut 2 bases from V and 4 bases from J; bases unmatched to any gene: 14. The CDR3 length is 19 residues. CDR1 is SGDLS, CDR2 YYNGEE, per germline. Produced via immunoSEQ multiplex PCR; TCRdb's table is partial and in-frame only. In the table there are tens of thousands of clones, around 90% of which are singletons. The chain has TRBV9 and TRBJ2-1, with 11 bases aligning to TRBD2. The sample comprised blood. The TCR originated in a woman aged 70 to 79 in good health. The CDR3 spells CASSVGSGIGTSGYNEQFF. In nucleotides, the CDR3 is TGTGCCAGCAGCGTGGGGTCTGGGATAGGGACTAGCGGTTACAATGAGCAGTTCTTC.